The following is a T cell receptor beta chain sequence with its context. The antigen remains unidentified. Data came from immunoSEQ multiplex PCR; TCRdb stores just in-frame clones and leaves some out. The sample holds 100,000 to 150,000 clones, approximately 92% seen once. The sample belongs to a study of cytomegalovirus exposure and HLA in healthy donors. Study context: The 120 or so validation repertoires used a platform that matched the one used for the 500 to 700 first-cohort repertoires, as a later analysis reported. The study's findings and limits: The tendency of first-cohort TCR clusters to co-occur in the 120 or so validation repertoires was identified by a subsequent analysis. A few CMV-associated chains were confirmed in vitro to be specific for CMV antigens.

Germline CDR1 and CDR2: SGDLS and YYNGEE. This CDR3 is 13 amino acids long. V gave up 8 bases and J gave up 0 bases, with 11 bases separating them. The rearrangement uses TRBV9 and TRBJ1-1; unclear D gene. The TCR originated in a woman aged 18-35 years in good health and CMV-seronegative. The sample taken for sequencing was PBMCs. The DNA for the CDR3 is TGTGCCAGTTCCCGGGGATTGAACACTGAAGCTTTCTTT. As protein: CASSRGLNTEAFF.